This TCR beta chain is from a study of blood T cell repertoires in COVID-19. Across the whole study: From the United States, Italy and Spain came samples of acute and convalescent COVID-19.

Original handling: Estimation of nucleated cell counts was performed using reference gene primer amplification. Sequencing was performed with immunoSEQ multiplex PCR; in TCRdb, only in-frame clones are kept and a portion is missing. V and J calls plus clone size are reproduced from that table; the DNA served to infer D and trimming. The sample gives over 250,000 clones, roughly 87% of which show up once; about 14% is in the top ten. After removal of 8 bases from V and 5 bases from J, the junction contained 8 bases not matched to a gene. Germline assignment: CDR1 KGHSH and CDR2 LQKENI. This CDR3 has 13 amino acids.

The material sequenced was peripheral blood. The chain combines TRBV18 with TRBJ1-1, with 7 bases lining up with TRBD1. The source is a human donor in a cohort sampled during active COVID-19. In DNA form, the CDR3 reads TGTGCCAGCGCCCGACAGGGAAGGACTGAAGCTTTCTTT. Its protein is CASARQGRTEAFF.